This entry features one TCR beta chain sequence. Its target is not known. A junction boundary mismatches the germline segment, possibly from a read error. The CDR3 consists of 13 residues. Germline assignment: CDR1 SGHAT and CDR2 FQNNGV. This entry is derived from a study of tumor and adjacent non-tumor tissue in lung cancer. Across the study: The cohort had around twelve adenocarcinoma, a couple of squamous cell and 1 small cell patients. Stage I to III disease affected 10 men and about five women aged about 31 to 76. Study-wide points: Normal lung showed higher cumulative top 100 clone frequency than tumor. TCR diversity was significantly greater in tumor than normal lung tissue.

The library came from three nested PCR rounds adapted from ARM-PCR protocols. TCRdb redid the calling of the multiplex PCR reads with MiXCR, one entry per CDR3 protein. In the table there are about 110,000 distinct CDR3 sequences, more than 60% of which are singletons. RNA was extracted from bulk tissue without any cell sorting. The chain joins TRBV11-2 to TRBJ2-2; tentatively, D is TRBD2 (6 bases). This clonotype was sampled from a woman in her sixties or seventies with non-small cell lung cancer. Sequencing input: lung tumor tissue. CDR3 coding DNA: TGTGCTAGCAGTCCTCGGAGGGCCAGGGAGCTGTTTTTT. Protein product: CASSPRRARELFF.